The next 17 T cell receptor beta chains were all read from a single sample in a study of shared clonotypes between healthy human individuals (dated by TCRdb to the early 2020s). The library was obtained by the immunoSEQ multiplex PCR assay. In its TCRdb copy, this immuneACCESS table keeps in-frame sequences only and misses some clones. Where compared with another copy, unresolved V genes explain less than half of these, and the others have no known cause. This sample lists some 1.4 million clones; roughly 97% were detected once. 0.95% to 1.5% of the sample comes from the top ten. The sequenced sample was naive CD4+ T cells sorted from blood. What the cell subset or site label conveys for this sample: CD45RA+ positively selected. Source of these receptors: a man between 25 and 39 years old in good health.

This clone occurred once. This CDR3 is CASSPDRGSGANVLTF. In DNA, the CDR3 is TGCGCCAGCAGCCCTGACAGGGGATCTGGGGCCAACGTCCTGACTTTC. The J gene is TRBJ2-6, the V gene TRBV4-3; 8 bases map to TRBD1. V was pared by 4 bases and J by 1 base, with 3 bases of the junction left unmatched. The CDR3 length is 16 residues. Looked up from germline, CDR1 is LGHNA and CDR2 is YSLEER.

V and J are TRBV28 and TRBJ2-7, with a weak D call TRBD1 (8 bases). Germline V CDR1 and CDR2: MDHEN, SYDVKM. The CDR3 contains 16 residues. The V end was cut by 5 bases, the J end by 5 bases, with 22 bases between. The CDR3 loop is CASSENGQGGRNEQYF. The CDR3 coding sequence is TGTGCCAGCAGTGAAAACGGACAGGGAGGGCGCAACGAGCAGTACTTC.

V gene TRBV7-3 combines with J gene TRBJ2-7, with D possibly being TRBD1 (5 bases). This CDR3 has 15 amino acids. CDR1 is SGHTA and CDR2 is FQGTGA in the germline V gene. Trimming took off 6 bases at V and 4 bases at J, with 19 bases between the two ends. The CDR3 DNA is TGTGCCAGCAGTCTTAGTGGGCAGGGCCCTTACGAGCAGTACTTC. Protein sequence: CASSLSGQGPYEQYF.

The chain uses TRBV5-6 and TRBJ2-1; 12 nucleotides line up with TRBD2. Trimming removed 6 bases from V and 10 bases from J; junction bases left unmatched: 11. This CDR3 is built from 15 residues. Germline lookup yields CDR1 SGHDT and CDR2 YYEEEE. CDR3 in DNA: TGTGCCAGCACCGGACTAGCGGGATCTACAATAGAGCAGTTCTTC. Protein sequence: CASTGLAGSTIEQFF.

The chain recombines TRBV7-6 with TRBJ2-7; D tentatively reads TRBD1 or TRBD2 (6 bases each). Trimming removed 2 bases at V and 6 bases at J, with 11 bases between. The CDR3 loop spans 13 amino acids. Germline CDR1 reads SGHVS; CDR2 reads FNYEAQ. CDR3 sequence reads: CASSLLGGGEQYF. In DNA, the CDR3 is TGTGCCAGCAGCTTATTAGGGGGAGGCGAGCAGTACTTC.

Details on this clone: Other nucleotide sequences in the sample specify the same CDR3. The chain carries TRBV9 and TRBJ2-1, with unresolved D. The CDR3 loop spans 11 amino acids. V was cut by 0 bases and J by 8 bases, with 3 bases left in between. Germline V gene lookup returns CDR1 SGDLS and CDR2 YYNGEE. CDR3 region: CASSVEDEQFF. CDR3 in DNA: TGTGCCAGCAGCGTAGAGGATGAGCAGTTCTTC.

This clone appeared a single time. The CDR3 sequence is CASSPSGGGPTGELFF. DNA for the CDR3: TGTGCCAGCAGCCCTTCGGGGGGCGGCCCCACCGGGGAGCTGTTTTTT. The genes are TRBV7-8 and TRBJ2-2; the D gene is possibly TRBD2 (7 bases). The CDR3 is 16 amino acids. V shed 5 bases and J shed 4 bases, with 17 bases lying between them. The germline gives CDR1 SGHVS, CDR2 FQNEAQ.

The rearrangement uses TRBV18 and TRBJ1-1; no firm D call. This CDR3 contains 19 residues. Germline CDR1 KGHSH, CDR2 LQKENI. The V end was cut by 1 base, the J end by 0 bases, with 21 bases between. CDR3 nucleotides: TGTGCCAGCTCACCACGGTCCATTTCGTCACGGACCCTGAACACTGAAGCTTTCTTT. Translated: CASSPRSISSRTLNTEAFF.

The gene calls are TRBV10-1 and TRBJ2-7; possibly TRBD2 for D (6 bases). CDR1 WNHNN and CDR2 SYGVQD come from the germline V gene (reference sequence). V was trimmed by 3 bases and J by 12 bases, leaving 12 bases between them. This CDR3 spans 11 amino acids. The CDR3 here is CASSEGLALYF. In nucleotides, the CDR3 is TGCGCCAGCAGTGAAGGGCTAGCGCTGTACTTC.

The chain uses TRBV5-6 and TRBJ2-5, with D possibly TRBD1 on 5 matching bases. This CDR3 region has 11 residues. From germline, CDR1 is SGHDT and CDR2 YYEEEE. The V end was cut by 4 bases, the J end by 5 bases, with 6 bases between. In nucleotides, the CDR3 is TGTGCCAGCAGCCAGGGTGAGACCCAGTACTTC. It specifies CASSQGETQYF. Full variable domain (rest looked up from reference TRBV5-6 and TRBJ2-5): DAGVTQSPTHLIKTRGQQVTLRCSPKSGHDTVSWYQQALGQGPQFIFQYYEEEERQRGNFPDRFSGHQFPNYSSELNVNALLLGDSALYLCASSQGETQYFGPGTRLLVL.

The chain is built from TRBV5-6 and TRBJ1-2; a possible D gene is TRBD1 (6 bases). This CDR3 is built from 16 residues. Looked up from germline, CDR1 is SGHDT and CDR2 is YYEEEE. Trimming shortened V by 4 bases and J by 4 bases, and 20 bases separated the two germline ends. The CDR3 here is CASSPDWGGEGYGYTF. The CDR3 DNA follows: TGTGCCAGCAGCCCAGACTGGGGGGGCGAGGGCTATGGCTACACCTTC.

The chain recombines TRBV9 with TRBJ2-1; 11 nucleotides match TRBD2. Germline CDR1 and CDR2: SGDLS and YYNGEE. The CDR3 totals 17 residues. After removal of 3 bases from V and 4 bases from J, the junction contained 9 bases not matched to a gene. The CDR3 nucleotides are TGTGCCAGCAGCGAAACAATAGCGGGAGGGAGTTACAATGAGCAGTTCTTC. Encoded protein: CASSETIAGGSYNEQFF.

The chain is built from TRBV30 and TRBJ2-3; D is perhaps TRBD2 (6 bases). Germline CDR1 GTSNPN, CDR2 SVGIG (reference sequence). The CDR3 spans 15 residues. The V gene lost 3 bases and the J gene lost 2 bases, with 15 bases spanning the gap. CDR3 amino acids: CAWSAGRGYTDTQYF. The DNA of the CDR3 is TGTGCCTGGAGCGCAGGGCGGGGATACACAGATACGCAGTATTTT.

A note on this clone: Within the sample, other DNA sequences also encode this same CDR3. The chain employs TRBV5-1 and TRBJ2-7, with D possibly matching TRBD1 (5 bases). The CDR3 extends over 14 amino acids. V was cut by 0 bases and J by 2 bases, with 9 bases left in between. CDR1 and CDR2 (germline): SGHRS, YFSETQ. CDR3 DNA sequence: TGCGCCAGCAGCTTGGTTCAGGGCACCTACGAGCAGTACTTC. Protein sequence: CASSLVQGTYEQYF.

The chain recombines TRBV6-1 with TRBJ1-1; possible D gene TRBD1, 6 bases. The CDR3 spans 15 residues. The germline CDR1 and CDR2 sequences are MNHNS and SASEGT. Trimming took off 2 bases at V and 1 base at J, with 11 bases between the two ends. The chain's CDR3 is CASSEFGGPNTEAFF. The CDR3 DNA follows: TGTGCCAGCAGTGAATTCGGGGGCCCGAACACTGAAGCTTTCTTT.

The CDR3 region has the DNA TGTGCCAGCAGCTTAGCCACGGGTTCCAGGTACGAGCAGTACTTC. It yields the protein CASSLATGSRYEQYF. The chain uses TRBV7-9 and TRBJ2-7; unclear D gene. The V gene's germline CDR1 is SEHNR and CDR2 FQNEAQ (reference sequence). The CDR3 is made up of 15 amino acids. V lost 0 bases and J 4 bases, leaving 13 bases between the germline ends.

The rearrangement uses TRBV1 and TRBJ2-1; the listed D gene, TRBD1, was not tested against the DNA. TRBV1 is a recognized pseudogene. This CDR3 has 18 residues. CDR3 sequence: CTSSQECGQGATYNEQFF. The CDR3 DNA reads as TGCACCAGCAGCCAAGAGTGTGGACAGGGGGCTACCTACAATGAGCAGTTCTTC.